These T cell receptor beta chains were read from a single sample in a study of cytomegalovirus exposure and HLA in healthy donors. Assay used: immunoSEQ multiplex PCR; TCRdb lists only in-frame clones, some missing. The sample contains around 100,000 clones, about 75% of which appear only once. Sequencing input: PBMCs. These TCRs come from a woman under 30 in good health and CMV-seropositive. Each CDR3 is given with its conserved first and last residue. D genes are given only for firm matches. A clone size is listed for some rows: how often the clone was seen (once, few, many), or a class if it is expanded.

>.|few|TRBV7-2|TRBJ1-1
CASRPPTEAAEAFF
TGTGCCAGCAGACCTCCGACAGAGGCGGCTGAAGCTTTCTTT
>TRBD2|.|TRBV28|TRBJ2-5
CASRILAGEETQYF
TGTGCCAGCAGGATACTAGCGGGCGAGGAGACCCAGTACTTC
>TRBD1|.|TRBV18|TRBJ2-1
CASSSPPGQYFYNEQFF
TGTGCCAGCTCATCTCCGCCGGGACAGTACTTTTACAATGAGCAGTTCTTC
>TRBD1|medium-sized|TRBV6-6|TRBJ2-2
CASSSGQGAITGELFF
TGTGCCAGCAGCTCGGGACAGGGGGCTATCACCGGGGAGCTGTTTTTT
>TRBD1|.|TRBV28|TRBJ2-1
CASNTGTVTYNEQFF
TGTGCCAGCAACACCGGGACAGTAACCTACAATGAGCAGTTCTTC
>TRBD1|many|TRBV6-5|TRBJ2-7
CASRRDRGHEQYF
TGTGCCAGCAGAAGGGACAGGGGGCACGAGCAGTACTTC
>TRBD1|.|TRBV29-1|TRBJ1-1
CSVPGQVVAEAFF
TGCAGCGTTCCGGGACAGGTTGTGGCTGAAGCTTTCTTT
>.|.|TRBV7-8|TRBJ1-1
CASSLYHSNTEAFF
TGTGCCAGCAGCTTATATCACAGCAACACTGAAGCTTTCTTT
>TRBD2|.|TRBV15|TRBJ2-3
CATSREGTSGRITDTQYF
TGTGCCACCAGCAGAGAGGGGACTAGCGGGAGGATTACAGATACGCAGTATTTT
>TRBD1|.|TRBV27|TRBJ2-1
CASSPSGQGADEQFF
TGTGCCAGCAGTCCCTCCGGGCAGGGGGCGGATGAGCAGTTCTTC